This TCR beta chain was recorded in a study of neurological immune-mediated disorders. The study's findings and limits: The multiple sclerosis repertoire cluster showed no association with any clinical or MRI feature. The authors stated that larger cohorts are needed. Sharing of CDR3 amino acid sequences among expanded clones across subjects was absent, suggesting private repertoires in all groups.

This clonotype was seen many times. The antigen remains undetermined. Time point indicated: longitudinal time-point 3. cDNA was made by 5'RACE with 10-nucleotide random UMIs. Using its own MiXCR run on the 5' RACE reads, TCRdb lists one record per CDR3 protein. The sample holds more than 75,000 distinct CDR3 sequences, 4.3% seen once. CDR1 is SGHRS and CDR2 is YFSETQ in the germline V gene. The CDR3 has 13 amino acids. Trimming removed 2 bases at V and 1 base at J, with 6 bases between. This rearrangement joins TRBV5-1 to TRBJ1-1, with TRBD1 as a possible D gene (5 bases). The receptor was derived from a woman aged 55-70 years with multiple sclerosis. The sample consisted of PBMCs. The chain's CDR3 is CASSLTGNTEAFF. In DNA, the CDR3 is TGCGCCAGCAGCTTAACAGGGAACACTGAAGCTTTCTTT.